Here is one T cell receptor beta chain with its context. Antigen unknown. TCRdb keeps only in-frame clones here, not all; method: immunoSEQ multiplex PCR. Of more than 1,500 clones in the sample, about four fifths were seen once. The data derive from a study of tissue T cells after allogeneic stem cell transplantation. Study summary: Patients with graft-versus-host disease had grafts: several unmodified, three CD34-selected and T-cell-depleted.

Steroid-refractory graft-versus-host disease after allogeneic hematopoietic cell transplant qualified adults for prospective research-autopsy enrollment. The CDR3 has 15 amino acids. From germline, CDR1 is SGHDT and CDR2 YYEEEE. Trimming pared 3 bases from V and 2 bases from J, leaving 14 bases between. Study-wide results and limits: Alloreactivity or antigen specificity of tissue TCRs was not determined; some clones might be host cells. Anatomically similar tissues had similar TCR repertoires within each patient.

This clonotype was sampled from a male patient at least 60 years old with steroid-refractory graft-versus-host disease after an allogeneic stem cell transplant. The T cells may partly be graft donor cells. Source: stomach tissue, taken at autopsy. V usage is TRBV5-6 and J usage is TRBJ2-5; tentative D call: TRBD2 (5 bases). The CDR3 DNA follows: TGTGCCAGCAGCTCTAGCCCCTCGCGGCAAGAGACCCAGTACTTC. The encoded protein is CASSSSPSRQETQYF.